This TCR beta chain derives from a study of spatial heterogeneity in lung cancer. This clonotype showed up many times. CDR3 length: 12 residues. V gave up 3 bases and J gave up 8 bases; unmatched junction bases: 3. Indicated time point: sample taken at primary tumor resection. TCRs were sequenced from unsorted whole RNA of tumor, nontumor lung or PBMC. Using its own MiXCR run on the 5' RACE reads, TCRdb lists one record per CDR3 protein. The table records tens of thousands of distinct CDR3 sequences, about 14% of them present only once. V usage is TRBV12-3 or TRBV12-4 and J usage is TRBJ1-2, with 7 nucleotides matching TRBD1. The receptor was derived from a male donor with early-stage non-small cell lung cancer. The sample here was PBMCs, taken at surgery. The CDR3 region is CASSLAGGGYTF. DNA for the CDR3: TGTGCCAGCAGTTTGGCAGGGGGAGGCTACACCTTC.